A selection of T cell receptor beta chains follows, all from one sample in a study of cytomegalovirus exposure and HLA in healthy donors. Using immunoSEQ multiplex PCR, the repertoire was profiled, and TCRdb retains in-frame clones only, with some absent. This listing includes 150,000 or so clones. Sequenced sample: PBMCs. Source of these receptors: a man between 18 and 35 years old in good health and CMV-seronegative. The CDR3 runs from the conserved cysteine through the conserved F or W. The order of the fields is CDR3 DNA, CDR3 protein, J gene, V gene, D gene. The D gene is left open where the match is weak.

cdr3_nt: TGTGCCAGCAGCTTGGGTTTCAGGGAGGGGTCTGGGGCCAACGTCCTGACTTTC; cdr3_aa: CASSLGFREGSGANVLTF; j_call: TRBJ2-6; v_call: TRBV5-4; d_call: TRBD2
cdr3_nt: TGTGCCAGCAGCTTGGAAAGCCAGGATCATAACGAGCAGTACTTC; cdr3_aa: CASSLESQDHNEQYF; j_call: TRBJ2-7; v_call: TRBV5-4; d_call: NA
cdr3_nt: TGCAGCGTTGAAAGGGGCGCGGATTACTATGGCTACACCTTC; cdr3_aa: CSVERGADYYGYTF; j_call: TRBJ1-2; v_call: TRBV29-1; d_call: NA
cdr3_nt: TGCGCCAGCAGCTTGGCTCAGGGGGCTGGTGAAAAACTGTTTTTT; cdr3_aa: CASSLAQGAGEKLFF; j_call: TRBJ1-4; v_call: TRBV5-1; d_call: TRBD1
cdr3_nt: TGTGCCAGCAGCAAAAGGGGGGGACAGGGGAGTGAAAAACTGTTTTTT; cdr3_aa: CASSKRGGQGSEKLFF; j_call: TRBJ1-4; v_call: TRBV21-1; d_call: NA
cdr3_nt: TGTGCCAGCATTCACAGCAGCAACTATGGCTACACCTTC; cdr3_aa: CASIHSSNYGYTF; j_call: TRBJ1-2; v_call: TRBV2; d_call: NA
cdr3_nt: TGTGCCAGCCAAACCAGGAAGTGGGCCTACGAGCAGTACTTC; cdr3_aa: CASQTRKWAYEQYF; j_call: TRBJ2-7; v_call: TRBV28; d_call: NA
cdr3_nt: TGTGCCAGCAGTTACACAGGGATTTCGGACACTGAAGCTTTCTTT; cdr3_aa: CASSYTGISDTEAFF; j_call: TRBJ1-1; v_call: TRBV6-5; d_call: NA
cdr3_nt: TGTGCCAGCAGTTTTCAGCGGACCACAGATACGCAGTATTTT; cdr3_aa: CASSFQRTTDTQYF; j_call: TRBJ2-3; v_call: TRBV28; d_call: NA
cdr3_nt: TGTGCCTGGAGTGTTTGGGGGGGCTCCTACGAGCAGTACTTC; cdr3_aa: CAWSVWGGSYEQYF; j_call: TRBJ2-7; v_call: TRBV30; d_call: TRBD2
cdr3_nt: TGTGCCAGCAGTCGACTCCCGCAGGGTACCTCTGAAGCTTTCTTT; cdr3_aa: CASSRLPQGTSEAFF; j_call: TRBJ1-1; v_call: TRBV6-5; d_call: NA
cdr3_nt: TGTGCCAGCAGCTTAGGATTAGCGCGCTTGGGCGGGGAGCTGTTTTTT; cdr3_aa: CASSLGLARLGGELFF; j_call: TRBJ2-2; v_call: TRBV7-9; d_call: NA
cdr3_nt: TGTGCCAGCAGCACCACAAGGGGAGGGTTCTTC; cdr3_aa: CASSTTRGGFF; j_call: TRBJ2-1; v_call: TRBV28; d_call: NA
cdr3_nt: TGCGCCAGCAGTACGGGCAGGGTTCACTATGGCTACACCTTC; cdr3_aa: CASSTGRVHYGYTF; j_call: TRBJ1-2; v_call: TRBV5-1; d_call: NA
cdr3_nt: TGTGCCAGCAGCCCCGGACAGTATGAAAAACTGTTTTTT; cdr3_aa: CASSPGQYEKLFF; j_call: TRBJ1-4; v_call: TRBV7-2; d_call: NA
cdr3_nt: TGTGCCAGCAGCCAACCACAGGCAACTAATGAAAAACTGTTTTTT; cdr3_aa: CASSQPQATNEKLFF; j_call: TRBJ1-4; v_call: TRBV4-2; d_call: NA
cdr3_nt: TGTGCCAGCAGCTTATACGGAGATCAGCCCCAGCATTTT; cdr3_aa: CASSLYGDQPQHF; j_call: TRBJ1-5; v_call: TRBV7-2; d_call: NA
cdr3_nt: TGTGCCAGCTCACCACTGCGTTTTAGCGGGGAAGACGCAGATACGCAGTATTTT; cdr3_aa: CASSPLRFSGEDADTQYF; j_call: TRBJ2-3; v_call: TRBV18; d_call: TRBD2
cdr3_nt: TGTGCCAGCAGCCGCCGCCTGGGCATGAACACTGAAGCTTTCTTT; cdr3_aa: CASSRRLGMNTEAFF; j_call: TRBJ1-1; v_call: TRBV5-6; d_call: NA
cdr3_nt: TGCAGCGTTCCTGACAGGGGGCGAACTCCCTTC; cdr3_aa: CSVPDRGRTPF; j_call: TRBJ1-2; v_call: TRBV29-1; d_call: TRBD1
cdr3_nt: TGTGCCACCAGCAGAGATCAGGGTTATAGCAATCAGCCCCAGCATTTT; cdr3_aa: CATSRDQGYSNQPQHF; j_call: TRBJ1-5; v_call: TRBV15; d_call: NA
cdr3_nt: TGTGCCAGCAGCATAGCACCCACCGGGACTGGAAACATTCAGTACTTC; cdr3_aa: CASSIAPTGTGNIQYF; j_call: TRBJ2-4; v_call: TRBV7-2; d_call: NA
cdr3_nt: TGTGCCAGCAGTCCTACCTCCGGGTGGAATGAAAAACTGTTTTTT; cdr3_aa: CASSPTSGWNEKLFF; j_call: TRBJ1-4; v_call: TRBV28; d_call: NA
cdr3_nt: TGTGCCAGCAGCTTAGGATCCCCAGCAGCAGGTTACGAGACCCAGTACTTC; cdr3_aa: CASSLGSPAAGYETQYF; j_call: TRBJ2-5; v_call: TRBV7-2; d_call: NA
cdr3_nt: TGTGCCAGCAGCTTACGGACCGGGACAGGGGGGAACACCGGGGAGCTGTTTTTT; cdr3_aa: CASSLRTGTGGNTGELFF; j_call: TRBJ2-2; v_call: TRBV11-2; d_call: TRBD1
cdr3_nt: TGTGCCAGCAGCCCGCGACTAGCGGGAGAAGATGAGCAGTTCTTC; cdr3_aa: CASSPRLAGEDEQFF; j_call: TRBJ2-1; v_call: TRBV7-9; d_call: TRBD2
cdr3_nt: TGTGCCAGCAGTGAAGGGCGGGTACAAGAGACCCAGTACTTC; cdr3_aa: CASSEGRVQETQYF; j_call: TRBJ2-5; v_call: TRBV25-1; d_call: NA
cdr3_nt: TGTGCCAGCAGCTTGGCCCGGACAGCCCACGAAAAACTGTTTTTT; cdr3_aa: CASSLARTAHEKLFF; j_call: TRBJ1-4; v_call: TRBV5-6; d_call: NA
cdr3_nt: TGTGCCACCTCCGCGCCAAAGAGCACAGATACGCAGTATTTT; cdr3_aa: CATSAPKSTDTQYF; j_call: TRBJ2-3; v_call: TRBV10-3; d_call: NA
cdr3_nt: TGTGCCAGCAGCTTAGCACAGGGAAATCAGCCCCAGCATTTT; cdr3_aa: CASSLAQGNQPQHF; j_call: TRBJ1-5; v_call: TRBV7-2; d_call: NA
cdr3_nt: TGTGCCAGCAGTACACAGGGGAGTATTACTGAAGCTTTCTTT; cdr3_aa: CASSTQGSITEAFF; j_call: TRBJ1-1; v_call: TRBV6-5; d_call: TRBD1
cdr3_nt: TGTGCCAGCGGAGGACTCGGTGGCGCAGATACGCAGTATTTT; cdr3_aa: CASGGLGGADTQYF; j_call: TRBJ2-3; v_call: TRBV25-1; d_call: NA
cdr3_nt: TGCGCCAGCAGCCGATCTAGGGGGGGGGATACGCAGTATTTT; cdr3_aa: CASSRSRGGDTQYF; j_call: TRBJ2-3; v_call: TRBV4-3; d_call: NA
cdr3_nt: TGTGCCAGTAGTGTTCCCCCGGGACAGGGAAAGAATGAGCAGTACTTC; cdr3_aa: CASSVPPGQGKNEQYF; j_call: TRBJ2-7; v_call: TRBV19; d_call: TRBD1
cdr3_nt: TGCGCCAGCAACCCCCTTAGCGGTTCGAACACCGGGGAGCTGTTTTTT; cdr3_aa: CASNPLSGSNTGELFF; j_call: TRBJ2-2; v_call: TRBV5-1; d_call: NA
cdr3_nt: TGTGCCAGTAGTAGGGCGACAGGGGGTGTCCAGGGCAATCAGCCCCAGCATTTT; cdr3_aa: CASSRATGGVQGNQPQHF; j_call: TRBJ1-5; v_call: TRBV19; d_call: TRBD1
cdr3_nt: TGTGCCTGGGAGGTAGGGGACTCTGGAAACACCATATATTTT; cdr3_aa: CAWEVGDSGNTIYF; j_call: TRBJ1-3; v_call: TRBV30; d_call: NA
cdr3_nt: TGTGCCAGCAGCCAAAGAACAAAGACAGGTCTCTACGAGCAGTACTTC; cdr3_aa: CASSQRTKTGLYEQYF; j_call: TRBJ2-7; v_call: TRBV13; d_call: NA
cdr3_nt: TGTGCCAGCAGCTTAAATGGCCGAACTGAAGCTTTCTTT; cdr3_aa: CASSLNGRTEAFF; j_call: TRBJ1-1; v_call: TRBV7-3; d_call: NA
cdr3_nt: TGTGCCAGCTCACCGACGATAGCCTCCAATGAGCAGTTCTTC; cdr3_aa: CASSPTIASNEQFF; j_call: TRBJ2-1; v_call: TRBV18; d_call: NA
cdr3_nt: TGTGCCAGCAGTCTCAGACAGGGAAGAGCTTTCTTT; cdr3_aa: CASSLRQGRAFF; j_call: TRBJ1-1; v_call: TRBV6-5; d_call: TRBD1
cdr3_nt: TGTGCCAGCAGTTTGGCCCGGACACCAAATCAGCCCCAGCATTTT; cdr3_aa: CASSLARTPNQPQHF; j_call: TRBJ1-5; v_call: TRBV28; d_call: NA
cdr3_nt: TGTGCCAGCAGCTTCCTTAGCGGGGATCCCTCCTACGAGCAGTACTTC; cdr3_aa: CASSFLSGDPSYEQYF; j_call: TRBJ2-7; v_call: TRBV11-2; d_call: TRBD2
cdr3_nt: TGCGCCAGCAGCCAAGGGGGACAGTCTAACTATGGCTACACCTTC; cdr3_aa: CASSQGGQSNYGYTF; j_call: TRBJ1-2; v_call: TRBV4-3; d_call: TRBD1
cdr3_nt: TGTGCCAGCAGCTTGGTGGGCGGGTACGAGCAGTACTTC; cdr3_aa: CASSLVGGYEQYF; j_call: TRBJ2-7; v_call: TRBV7-9; d_call: NA
cdr3_nt: TGTGCCAGCAGCCCCGGACCGGGGTCCTACGAGCAGTACTTC; cdr3_aa: CASSPGPGSYEQYF; j_call: TRBJ2-7; v_call: TRBV7-6; d_call: NA
cdr3_nt: TGTGCCAGCAGCACCACCTGGGCAGTCGGAACCTACGAGCAGTACTTC; cdr3_aa: CASSTTWAVGTYEQYF; j_call: TRBJ2-7; v_call: TRBV28; d_call: NA
cdr3_nt: TGTGCCAGCTCACCACCGTGGGGGAGGATCTCTGGGGCCAACGTCCTGACTTTC; cdr3_aa: CASSPPWGRISGANVLTF; j_call: TRBJ2-6; v_call: TRBV18; d_call: NA
cdr3_nt: TGTGCCATCGGCCGAGTGGGGGCGTCAGATACGCAGTATTTT; cdr3_aa: CAIGRVGASDTQYF; j_call: TRBJ2-3; v_call: TRBV10-3; d_call: NA
cdr3_nt: TGTGCCAGCAGTGAAACATCTAGAGCCCAGCATTTT; cdr3_aa: CASSETSRAQHF; j_call: TRBJ1-5; v_call: TRBV6-1; d_call: NA
cdr3_nt: TGTGCCATCCGTAGCCTTAGGGGGGGACACTACGAGCAGTACTTC; cdr3_aa: CAIRSLRGGHYEQYF; j_call: TRBJ2-7; v_call: TRBV10-3; d_call: NA